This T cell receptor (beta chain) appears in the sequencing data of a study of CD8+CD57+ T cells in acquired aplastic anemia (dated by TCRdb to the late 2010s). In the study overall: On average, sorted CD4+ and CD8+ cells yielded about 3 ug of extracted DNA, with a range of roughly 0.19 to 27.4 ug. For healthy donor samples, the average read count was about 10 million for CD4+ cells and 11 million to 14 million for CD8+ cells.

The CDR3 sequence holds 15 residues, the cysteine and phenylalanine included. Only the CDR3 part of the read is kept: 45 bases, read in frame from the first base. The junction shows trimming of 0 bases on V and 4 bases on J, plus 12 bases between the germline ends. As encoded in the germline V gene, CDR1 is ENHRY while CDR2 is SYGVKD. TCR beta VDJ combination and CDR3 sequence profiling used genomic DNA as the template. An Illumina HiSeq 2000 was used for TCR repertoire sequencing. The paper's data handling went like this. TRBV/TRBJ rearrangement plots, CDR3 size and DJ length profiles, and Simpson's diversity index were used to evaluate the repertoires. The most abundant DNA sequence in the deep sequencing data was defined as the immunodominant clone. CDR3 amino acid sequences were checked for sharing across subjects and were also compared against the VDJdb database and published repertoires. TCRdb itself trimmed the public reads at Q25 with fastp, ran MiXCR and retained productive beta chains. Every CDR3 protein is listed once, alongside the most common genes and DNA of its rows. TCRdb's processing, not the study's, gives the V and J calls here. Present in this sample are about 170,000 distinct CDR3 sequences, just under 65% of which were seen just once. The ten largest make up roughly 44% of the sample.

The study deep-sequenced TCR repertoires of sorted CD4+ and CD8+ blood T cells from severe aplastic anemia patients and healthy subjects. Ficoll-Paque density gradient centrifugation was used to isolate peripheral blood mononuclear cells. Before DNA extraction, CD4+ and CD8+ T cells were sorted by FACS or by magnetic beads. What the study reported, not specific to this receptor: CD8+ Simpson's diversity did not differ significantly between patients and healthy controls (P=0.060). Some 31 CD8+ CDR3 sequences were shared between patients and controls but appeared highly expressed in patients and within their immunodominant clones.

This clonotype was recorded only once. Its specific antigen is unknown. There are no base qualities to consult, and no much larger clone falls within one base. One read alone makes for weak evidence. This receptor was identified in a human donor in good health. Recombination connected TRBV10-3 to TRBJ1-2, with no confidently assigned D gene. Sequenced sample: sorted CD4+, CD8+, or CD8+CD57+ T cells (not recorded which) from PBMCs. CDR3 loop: CAISESEGSSYGYTF. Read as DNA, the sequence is TGTGCCATCAGTGAGTCGGAGGGAAGTAGCTATGGCTACACCTTC.